These 28 T cell receptor beta chains were sequenced from one sample in a study of blood T cells in healthy people across ages. PCR was performed a second time for about 6 to 12 cycles using a sample-barcoded 5' primer and a J-beta primer mix. Each CDR3 protein gets one entry after TCRdb re-called the 5' RACE reads with MiXCR. The top ten clones hold about 10% of a sample with approximately 1.5 million distinct CDR3 sequences, around 35% of them seen once. Input material: blood. These receptors all stem from a woman aged 25 to 39 in good health.

The V and J genes are TRBV21-1 and TRBJ2-7; TRBD1 was called by the table and not checked on the DNA. TRBV21-1 is listed as a pseudogene. The CDR3 is made up of 15 amino acids. CDR3 loop: CASRRRGERAYEQYF. The CDR3 DNA follows: TGTGCCAGCAGACGGAGAGGGGAGAGGGCCTACGAGCAGTACTTC.

On this clonotype itself: Relative to the germline gene, one junction end is altered; a read error may explain this. The V call is TRBV7-9, the J call TRBJ2-3; the match to TRBD2 covers 9 bases. Germline V gives CDR1 SEHNR, CDR2 FQNEAQ (reference sequence). This CDR3 is 15 amino acids long. DNA of the CDR3: TGTACCAGCAGCTTAGCCCCTAGCGGGACCAATACGCAGTATTTT. Its protein is CTSSLAPSGTNTQYF.

This rearrangement joins TRBV20-1 to TRBJ1-6; D ambiguous. The CDR3 runs to 15 residues. CDR1 DFQATT and CDR2 SNEGSKA come from the germline V gene (reference sequence). The V gene lost 2 bases and the J gene lost 9 bases, with 17 bases spanning the gap. CDR3 sequence reads: CSARSSPGRISPLHF. DNA of the CDR3: TGCAGTGCTAGATCCTCACCCGGGAGAATTTCACCCCTCCACTTT.

This sequence joins TRBV20-1 and TRBJ2-6, with a possible D match to TRBD1 (7 bases). Germline V gives CDR1 DFQATT, CDR2 SNEGSKA (reference sequence). This CDR3 contains 16 residues. The ends were cut back, 1 base at V and 8 bases at J, with 18 bases in the middle. CDR3 in amino acids: CSARGARGDGTNVLTF. For the CDR3, the DNA is TGCAGTGCTAGAGGGGCCAGGGGGGACGGGACCAACGTCCTGACTTTC.

The chain carries TRBV7-8 and TRBJ2-5; no clear D gene. The DNA matches TRBJ2-7 better at its end, which makes the J call doubtful. Germline lookup yields CDR1 SGHVS and CDR2 FQNEAQ. This CDR3 spans 14 amino acids. The CDR3 DNA is TGTGCCAGCAGCTTAGCACCCGACTCCTACGAGCAGTACTTC. This sequence encodes CASSLAPDSYEQYF.

Many counts were recorded for this clonotype. The CDR3 sequence is CAISEGQRETQYF. As DNA, the CDR3 is TGTGCCATCAGTGAAGGCCAACGAGAGACCCAGTACTTC. V usage is TRBV10-3 and J usage is TRBJ2-5; D remains unclear. The CDR3 runs 13 residues. The germline gives CDR1 ENHRY, CDR2 SYGVKD. Trimming stripped 3 bases from V and 4 bases from J, with 9 bases between.

This clonotype was counted between two and nine times. The chain employs TRBV3-1 and TRBJ2-1; the D is unclear. With 0 bases removed from V and 7 bases from J, the gap between germline ends came to 10 bases. The CDR3 runs 14 residues. Germline CDR1 is LGHDT and CDR2 is YNNKEL (reference sequence). DNA for the CDR3: TGTGCCAGCAGCCAAGATCTTGGTTTAAATGAGCAGTTCTTC. Its protein is CASSQDLGLNEQFF.

J is TRBJ2-5 and V is TRBV18, with 7 bases identical to TRBD2. The CDR3 sequence is 15 residues long. J lost 5 bases, V lost 4 bases, and 10 bases had no gene match. Germline V gene lookup returns CDR1 KGHSH and CDR2 LQKENI. This CDR3 reads CASSLFSGALETQYF. The CDR3 DNA reads TGTGCCAGCTCACTGTTCAGCGGGGCCCTGGAGACCCAGTACTTC.

This clonotype was seen a few times. The genes are TRBV6-2 or TRBV6-3 and TRBJ1-5, with 7 bases identical to TRBD1. CDR1 and CDR2 (germline): MNHEY, SVGEGT. The CDR3 runs to 14 residues. The V segment lost 6 bases and the J segment 4 bases; nucleotides outside the gene matches: 6. The CDR3: CASRLGGQNQPQHF. CDR3 DNA: TGTGCCAGCAGATTAGGGGGACAGAATCAGCCCCAGCATTTT.

The chain joins TRBV20-1 to TRBJ2-3; either TRBD1 or TRBD2 may fit D (5 bases each). There are 17 residues in the CDR3. V dropped 2 bases and J dropped 0 bases, with 18 bases sitting between them. Germline V gene sequence: CDR1 DFQATT, CDR2 SNEGSKA (reference sequence). This CDR3 is CSARSLAYGASTDTQYF. The CDR3 DNA is TGCAGTGCTAGAAGTCTAGCTTATGGGGCTAGCACAGATACGCAGTATTTT.

The rearrangement links TRBV20-1 to TRBJ1-1, with a possible D match to TRBD1 (5 bases). CDR3 length: 15 residues. Trimming cost V 6 bases and J 1 base, with 18 bases left between them. Germline V CDR1 and CDR2: DFQATT, SNEGSKA (reference sequence). DNA for the CDR3: TGCAGTGCAGATCATGGGGACCGCTGGAACACTGAAGCTTTCTTT. Encoded protein: CSADHGDRWNTEAFF.

This clonotype was seen more than once but under ten times. The chain carries TRBV2 and TRBJ1-6; D not certain. Germline assignment: CDR1 SNHLY and CDR2 FYNNEI. The CDR3 runs to 16 residues. Deletions cut 4 bases from V and 0 bases from J, with 10 bases between. CDR3 protein: CASSGAESSYNSPLHF. Here the CDR3 DNA reads TGTGCCAGCAGTGGGGCAGAGAGCTCCTATAATTCACCCCTCCACTTT.

This clonotype appeared a few times. V gene TRBV3-1 combines with J gene TRBJ2-7; D gene uncertain. The V and J ends lost 7 bases and 0 bases respectively, with 10 bases between them. In germline, CDR1 is LGHDT, CDR2 YNNKEL (reference sequence). The CDR3 runs 13 residues. CDR3 DNA sequence: TGTGCCAGCAAATTGGGAACCTCCTACGAGCAGTACTTC. Amino acids: CASKLGTSYEQYF.

V usage is TRBV20-1 and J usage is TRBJ2-3; 8 bases are shared with TRBD1. The germline V gene encodes CDR1 DFQATT and CDR2 SNEGSKA (reference sequence). The CDR3 spans 10 residues. V lost 3 bases, J lost 14 bases, and 4 bases stayed unmatched. CDR3 loop: CSASYRGVYF. In nucleotides, the CDR3 is TGCAGTGCTAGTTACAGGGGGGTGTATTTT.

There are a few counts of this clonotype. This rearrangement joins TRBV28 to TRBJ2-7; either TRBD1 or TRBD2 may supply D (6 bases each). This CDR3 is built from 16 residues. V lost 5 bases and J lost 4, with 21 bases in between. Per the germline V gene, CDR1 is MDHEN and CDR2 is SYDVKM. CDR3 protein: CASSPVGGRGPYEQYF. The CDR3, as DNA: TGTGCCAGCAGTCCTGTGGGGGGCCGGGGGCCGTACGAGCAGTACTTC. The full variable domain, its missing parts supplied by reference TRBV28 and TRBJ2-7, is DVKVTQSSRYLVKRTGEKVFLECVQDMDHENMFWYRQDPGLGLRLIYFSYDVKMKEKGDIPEGYSVSREKKERFSLILESASTNQTSMYLCASSPVGGRGPYEQYFGPGTRLTVT.

In its sample, this clonotype was seen a few times. A read error may account for a junction end that differs from germline. This chain uses TRBV6-1 with TRBJ2-7; 8 bases agree with TRBD1. Germline-derived CDR1 and CDR2 are MNHNS and SASEGT. CDR3 size: 16 residues. The CDR3 reads CASSRGSGQGSHEQYF. The CDR3 DNA follows: TGTGCCAGCAGTAGGGGTTCAGGACAGGGCTCCCACGAGCAGTACTTC.

V gene TRBV12-3 or TRBV12-4 combines with J gene TRBJ2-3; 10 nucleotides agree with TRBD2. The CDR3 sequence is 17 residues long. V trimming: 2 bases; J trimming: 0 bases; junction bases outside the gene matches: 5. CDR3 DNA sequence: TGTGCCAGCAGTTTACCACTAGCGGGGATTAGCACAGATACGCAGTATTTT. Its translation is CASSLPLAGISTDTQYF.

In the case of this clonotype: Germline is not matched at one junction end, which may reflect a read error. The rearrangement uses TRBV29-1 and TRBJ1-1, with D possibly TRBD1 on 6 matching bases. CDR3 size: 15 residues. CDR1 SQVTM and CDR2 ANQGSEA come from the germline V gene. CDR3 DNA sequence: TGCAACGTTCATTGGGGGGCAGGCCTGAACACTGAAGCTTTCTTT. This sequence encodes CNVHWGAGLNTEAFF.

This clonotype was seen a few times. The chain combines TRBV7-9 with TRBJ2-5; 12 bases match TRBD2. Trimming removed 6 bases from V and 4 bases from J; junction bases left unmatched: 9. Germline V lookup: CDR1 SEHNR, CDR2 FQNEAQ (reference sequence). There are 16 residues in the CDR3. The CDR3 is CASRAPSGGAGETQYF. The CDR3 nucleotides read TGTGCCAGCAGAGCCCCTAGCGGGGGGGCTGGAGAGACCCAGTACTTC.

V usage is TRBV10-3 and J usage is TRBJ1-2, with D possibly being TRBD1 (6 bases). The V gene's germline CDR1 is ENHRY and CDR2 SYGVKD. The CDR3 has 12 residues. Deletions cut 4 bases from V and 9 bases from J, with 12 bases between. Here the CDR3 reads CAISGDQGSYTF. In nucleotides, the CDR3 is TGTGCCATCAGTGGAGATCAGGGGAGCTACACCTTC.

The chain joins TRBV4-1 to TRBJ1-6; D uncertain. Between the trimmed V and J ends, which lost 1 base and 0 bases, there was a span of 10 bases. Germline CDR1 MGHRA, CDR2 YSYEKL. The CDR3 extends over 17 amino acids. CDR3 protein: CASSQALNPSYNSPLHF. CDR3 bases: TGCGCCAGCAGCCAAGCCCTAAACCCCTCCTATAATTCACCCCTCCACTTT.

The V call is TRBV7-8, the J call TRBJ2-7; 7 nucleotides align to TRBD2. The CDR3 is made up of 14 amino acids. CDR1 and CDR2 from the germline V gene are SGHVS and FQNEAQ. V shed 10 bases and J 3 bases; nucleotides not matched to a gene: 12. Written as DNA, the CDR3 is TGTGCCACCACGATTGGACTAGAATGCTACGAGCAGTACTTC. As protein: CATTIGLECYEQYF.

The chain combines TRBV20-1 with TRBJ2-1; 7 nucleotides match TRBD2. The ends lost 1 base at V and 0 bases at J; junction bases unmatched: 6. CDR1 and CDR2 from the germline V gene are DFQATT and SNEGSKA (reference sequence). The CDR3 is made up of 16 amino acids. The CDR3: CSARVLAASSYNEQFF. DNA for the CDR3: TGCAGTGCTAGAGTCCTAGCGGCCAGCTCCTACAATGAGCAGTTCTTC.

The chain uses TRBV29-1 and TRBJ2-5; D remains ambiguous. Per germline, CDR1 SQVTM and CDR2 ANQGSEA. Trimming cost V 5 bases and J 13 bases, with 23 bases left between them. The CDR3 has 13 amino acids. The CDR3 region is CSVSPGGVNERYF. CDR3 DNA sequence: TGCAGCGTTAGTCCGGGTGGGGTCAATGAGCGGTACTTC.

This clonotype came up a few times. The chain has TRBV5-1 and TRBJ1-1; D is unresolved. The germline V and J ends were trimmed by 4 bases and 7 bases, with 14 bases remaining between them. Germline-derived CDR1 and CDR2 are SGHRS and YFSETQ. The CDR3 spans 13 residues. The CDR3 DNA is TGCGCCAGCAGCCCCCGTATGGAGAGTGAAGCTTTCTTT. Its protein is CASSPRMESEAFF.

A single count supports this clonotype. This chain links TRBV7-9 with TRBJ2-1; D possibly uses TRBD1 or TRBD2 (6 bases each). This CDR3 has 15 amino acids. Trimming removed 5 bases at V and 4 bases at J, with 15 bases between. The germline gives CDR1 SEHNR, CDR2 FQNEAQ (reference sequence). The CDR3 nucleotides are TGTGCCAGCAGCGGTAGAGGGGGGCCGTACAATGAGCAGTTCTTC. Translating gives CASSGRGGPYNEQFF. The full variable domain, its missing parts supplied by reference TRBV7-9 and TRBJ2-1, is DTGVSQNPRHKITKRGQNVTFRCDPISEHNRLYWYRQTLGQGPEFLTYFQNEAQLEKSRLLSDRFSAERPKGSFSTLEIQRTEQGDSAMYLCASSGRGGPYNEQFFGPGTRLTVL.

This clonotype was counted many times. The chain joins TRBV27 to TRBJ2-4, with D uncertain. The V end was cut by 0 bases, the J end by 1 base, with 1 base between. Germline V gene sequence: CDR1 MNHEY, CDR2 SMNVEV (reference sequence). The CDR3 spans 13 residues. The CDR3, as DNA: TGTGCCAGCAGTTTATCGGCCAAAAACATTCAGTACTTC. Translation: CASSLSAKNIQYF.

This chain joins TRBV5-6 and TRBJ2-5; 7 bases are shared with TRBD2. Germline V gene lookup returns CDR1 SGHDT and CDR2 YYEEEE. This CDR3 contains 20 residues. Trimming cost V 1 base and J 4 bases; bases outside gene matches: 22. The DNA for the CDR3 is TGTGCCAGCAGCTTGACCGGGGCGCGGAGCGGGGTACGGTGGGTAGAGACCCAGTACTTC. Amino acids: CASSLTGARSGVRWVETQYF.